These 15 T cell receptor beta chains were sequenced from one sample in a study of cytomegalovirus exposure and HLA in healthy donors. PCR primers comprised 60 Vbeta and 13 Jbeta primers. Libraries were prepared by immunoSEQ multiplex PCR; TCRdb keeps only in-frame clonotypes and omits some of them. The table shows over 80,000 clones, with over 60% occurring only once. The material sequenced was PBMCs. These receptors were taken from a man aged 55 to 70 in good health and CMV-seropositive.

In its sample, this clone was seen a few times. This chain joins TRBV5-4 and TRBJ1-2; D is possibly TRBD1 (6 bases). CDR3 length: 15 amino acids. The ends were cut back, 3 bases at V and 0 bases at J, with 12 bases in the middle. Germline CDR1 and CDR2: SGHNT and YYREEE (reference sequence). The CDR3 DNA sequence: TGTGCCAGCAGCTATTCCGGGACATCTAACTATGGCTACACCTTC. It specifies CASSYSGTSNYGYTF.

The genes are TRBV6-6 and TRBJ2-3, with TRBD2 matching 7 bases. This CDR3 has 16 residues. V shed 5 bases and J 0 bases; nucleotides not matched to a gene: 8. Per the germline V gene, CDR1 is MNHNY and CDR2 is SVGAGI (reference sequence). CDR3 bases: TGTGCCAGCAGTGCCCGGGGCGGGGGAAGCACAGATACGCAGTATTTT. Translating it yields CASSARGGGSTDTQYF.

This chain connects TRBV12-5 to TRBJ2-1; 11 nucleotides align to TRBD2. Per the germline V gene, CDR1 is LGHNT and CDR2 is FRNRAP. The CDR3 extends over 17 amino acids. The junction had 12 bases not matched to a gene; V was cut back by 8 bases and J by 3 bases. The CDR3 bases are TGTGCTAGTAGAGGGGCCATAGCGGGGGGGCTCTACAATGAGCAGTTCTTC. Amino acids: CASRGAIAGGLYNEQFF.

The chain carries TRBV14 and TRBJ2-7; D perhaps matches TRBD2 (5 bases). The CDR3 has 13 residues. V was clipped by 4 bases and J by 1 base, with 8 bases between them. Germline V gene data show CDR1 as SGHDN and CDR2 as FVKESK. As DNA, the CDR3 is TGTGCCAGCAGCCGAGGACTTTCCTACGAGCAGTACTTC. It codes for CASSRGLSYEQYF.

This sequence joins TRBV28 and TRBJ2-1, with TRBD1 identical over 7 bases. Germline V gene sequence: CDR1 MDHEN, CDR2 SYDVKM. With V trimmed by 3 bases and J by 12 bases, 11 bases remained unmatched. The CDR3 totals 14 residues. The CDR3 reads CASSFRDRRVVQFF. For the CDR3, the DNA is TGTGCCAGCAGTTTCCGGGACAGACGCGTAGTGCAGTTCTTC. The entire variable domain, with the rest obtained from reference TRBV28 and TRBJ2-1, is as follows: DVKVTQSSRYLVKRTGEKVFLECVQDMDHENMFWYRQDPGLGLRLIYFSYDVKMKEKGDIPEGYSVSREKKERFSLILESASTNQTSMYLCASSFRDRRVVQFFGPGTRLTVL.

The chain is built from TRBV21-1 and TRBJ2-2; TRBD1 reflects the table's D call only, with no check against the DNA. TRBV21-1 is a pseudogene locus. The CDR3 consists of 16 residues. The CDR3 spells CASRNSCLGAPGELFF. The CDR3 region has the DNA TGTGCCAGCAGAAATTCCTGCCTGGGGGCACCGGGGGAGCTGTTTTTT.

The chain carries TRBV5-6 and TRBJ2-1; perhaps TRBD2 as D (6 bases). CDR1 is SGHDT, CDR2 YYEEEE, per germline. The CDR3 contains 16 residues. With 1 base removed from V and 4 bases from J, the gap between germline ends came to 15 bases. The CDR3 coding sequence is TGTGCCAGCAGCTTGTTGCGGGGCGCAACATACAATGAGCAGTTCTTC. Its translation: CASSLLRGATYNEQFF.

This chain joins TRBV5-6 and TRBJ2-5; 7 nucleotides align to TRBD2. This CDR3 comprises 16 residues. V dropped 3 bases and J dropped 5; count of bases not matched to a gene: 13. Per germline, CDR1 SGHDT and CDR2 YYEEEE. The CDR3 DNA is TGTGCCAGCAGCTGGGACGGGACTAAGGGCGGGGAGACCCAGTACTTC. Amino acid sequence: CASSWDGTKGGETQYF.

In DNA form, the CDR3 reads TGTGCCAGCAGCCCCCCAGGGGCCCCGAACACCGGGGAGCTGTTTTTT. The encoded protein is CASSPPGAPNTGELFF. This chain joins TRBV11-3 and TRBJ2-2, with a tentative D call TRBD1 (6 bases). The CDR3 spans 16 residues. Trimming took off 5 bases at V and 0 bases at J, with 13 bases between the two ends. Germline loops: CDR1 SGHNT, CDR2 YENEEA.

This clone came up a few times. This chain joins TRBV4-1 and TRBJ2-5; 13 nucleotides align to TRBD2. V was clipped by 4 bases and J by 1 base; unmatched bases: 6. This CDR3 spans 17 amino acids. The V gene's germline CDR1 is MGHRA and CDR2 YSYEKL. DNA for the CDR3: TGCGCCAGCAGCCCCCTGACTAGCGGGGGGAGCCAAGAGACCCAGTACTTC. Residues: CASSPLTSGGSQETQYF.

This chain uses TRBV4-2 with TRBJ2-1, with D perhaps matching TRBD2 (6 bases). The length of the CDR3 is 16 residues. Germline V gene lookup returns CDR1 LGHNA and CDR2 YNFKEQ. V dropped 3 bases and J dropped 4 bases, with 16 bases sitting between them. For the CDR3, the DNA is TGTGCCAGCAGCCAGGAAACCGGGACTGCATACAATGAGCAGTTCTTC. It yields the protein CASSQETGTAYNEQFF.

In its sample, this clone was seen once. CDR3 protein: CASSAPWESTNEKLFF. The CDR3 DNA sequence: TGTGCCAGCAGTGCTCCGTGGGAGTCAACTAATGAAAAACTGTTTTTT. J is TRBJ1-4 and V is TRBV2; D is unclear. This CDR3 region has 16 residues. Between the trimmed V and J ends, which lost 4 bases and 0 bases, there was a span of 12 bases. Germline CDR1 reads SNHLY; CDR2 reads FYNNEI. Variable domain in full (rest from reference TRBV2 and TRBJ1-4): EPEVTQTPSHQVTQMGQEVILRCVPISNHLYFYWYRQILGQKVEFLVSFYNNEISEKSEIFDDQFSVERPDGSNFTLKIRSTKLEDSAMYFCASSAPWESTNEKLFFGSGTQLSVL.

The J gene is TRBJ1-6, the V gene TRBV6-6, with a possible D match to TRBD1 (5 bases). The CDR3 contains 11 residues. V lost 6 bases to trimming and J lost 13 bases, with 10 bases between them. Germline V gene sequence: CDR1 MNHNY, CDR2 SVGAGI (reference sequence). CDR3 sequence reads: CASRGGRPLHF. The CDR3 DNA is TGTGCCAGCAGGGGGGGTAGGCCCCTCCACTTT.

CDR3: CASTWDRRQETQYF. In DNA, the CDR3 is TGTGCCAGCACCTGGGACAGGAGACAAGAGACCCAGTACTTC. J is TRBJ2-5 and V is TRBV28; the match to TRBD1 covers 8 bases. CDR1 is MDHEN and CDR2 is SYDVKM in the germline V gene. J was trimmed by 2 bases and V by 7 bases; bases with no gene match: 6. The CDR3 has 14 residues.

V and J are TRBV10-3 and TRBJ1-5; no reliable D call. Germline-derived CDR1 and CDR2 are ENHRY and SYGVKD. The V end was cut by 4 bases, the J end by 5 bases, with 6 bases between. The CDR3 is 12 residues long. CDR3 nucleotide sequence: TGTGCCATCAGTGCCGGGGATCAGCCCCAGCATTTT. The encoded protein is CAISAGDQPQHF.